This TCR beta chain comes out of a study of technical replicates of blood from a few donors. The ends lost 6 bases at V and 3 bases at J; junction bases unmatched: 4. CDR1 and CDR2 from the germline V gene are MNHEY and SMNVEV (reference sequence). The CDR3 consists of 13 residues. This clone was counted a single time. Profiled with immunoSEQ multiplex PCR; TCRdb holds only in-frame clones, not every one. The sample yields just over 95,000 clones, nearly 97% seen once. The sequenced material came from T cells isolated from PBMCs. The chain carries TRBV27 and TRBJ2-7; 8 nucleotides agree with TRBD1. The receptor was isolated from a human donor in good health. The CDR3 spells CASSTGGYYEQYF. The CDR3 DNA sequence: TGTGCCAGCAGCACAGGGGGGTACTACGAGCAGTACTTC.